This T cell receptor beta chain was sequenced in a study of T cell changes during pregnancy in multiple sclerosis. Notes on this clone: One end of the junction does not line up with germline, which may come from a read error. This same CDR3 is encoded by further DNA sequences in the sample.

Per germline, CDR1 SGHVS and CDR2 FQNEAQ. This CDR3 is 16 amino acids long. Only in-frame clones appear in the TCRdb table, and some are missing; sequencing was by immunoSEQ multiplex PCR. The table records tens of thousands of clones, about 90% of them present only once. V usage is TRBV7-8 and J usage is TRBJ1-1; 7 nucleotides line up with TRBD1. This specimen consisted of CD4+ T cells from peripheral blood mononuclear cells, obtained after pregnancy. This clonotype originated in a female donor with multiple sclerosis, enrolled in a pregnancy study. CDR3 amino acids: CASSPNPTGLNTEAFF. The CDR3 DNA follows: TGCGCCAGCAGCCCAAATCCGACAGGGTTGAACACTGAAGCTTTCTTT. Based on the CDR3 plus reference TRBV7-8 and TRBJ1-1, the full variable domain is GAGVSQSPRYKVAKRGQDVALRCDPISGHVSLFWYQQALGQGPEFLTYFQNEAQLDKSGLPSDRFFAERPEGSVSTLKIQRTQQEDSAVYLCASSPNPTGLNTEAFFGQGTRLTVV.